A single TCR beta chain is shown here with its context. Its target is unknown. V gave up 0 bases and J gave up 0 bases; unmatched junction bases: 5. The CDR3 length is 16 residues. CDR1 and CDR2 (germline): SGHNT, YYREEE (reference sequence). These data belong to a study of OX40 agonist ivuxolimab in advanced cancers. Study-level findings and limits: Among some nonresponders, normalized T-cell clonal expansion was also low.

Profiled with immunoSEQ multiplex PCR; TCRdb holds only in-frame clones, not every one. The sample contains around 40,000 clones, roughly 82% of which appear only once. The chain uses TRBV5-4 and TRBJ2-7; TRBD2 matches at 8 bases. The sequence was collected from an adult with an advanced solid tumor such as melanoma, head and neck, liver or kidney cancer. The starting material was CD4+ or CD8+ T cells sorted from blood, obtained in a trial of the OX40 agonist ivuxolimab. The CDR3 loop is CASSLGLAISSYEQYF. The CDR3 DNA follows: TGTGCCAGCAGCTTGGGACTAGCGATAAGCTCCTACGAGCAGTACTTC.